This T cell receptor (beta chain) was profiled in a study of T cell responses to AZD1222 COVID-19 vaccine. The study, taken as a whole, reports: Repertoires were sampled only after the peak T cell response. Per reports, nearly half of all spike-specific TCRs target regions that are unmutated in variants. The sample set comprised mostly white British donors with more females, and clonal diversity was possibly underestimated.

As for this clone: Antigen unknown.

This CDR3 region has 15 residues. V shed 4 bases, J shed 4 bases, and the junction held 7 bases outside the gene matches. Germline V gene sequence: CDR1 MNHEY, CDR2 SVGEGT. The assay was immunoSEQ multiplex PCR, and TCRdb's table has in-frame clones only and misses some. The sample has 100,000 to 150,000 clones; about 89% are singletons. Material: peripheral blood, obtained on day 0 of AZD1222 vaccination. The gene calls are TRBV6-2 or TRBV6-3 and TRBJ1-5, with 7 bases aligning to TRBD1. This TCR was recovered from an adult in good health. CDR3 DNA sequence: TGTGCCAGCAGTTCGAAGACAGGGTATAATCAGCCCCAGCATTTT. Protein sequence: CASSSKTGYNQPQHF.